What follows are 22 T cell receptor beta chains derived from one specimen sequenced in a study of technical replicates of blood from a handful of donors. TCRdb's copy holds only in-frame clones and misses some; the assay was immunoSEQ multiplex PCR. The data hold under 75,000 clones, with 70% to 90% observed a single time. Material for sequencing was PBMCs. The receptors originated from a human donor in good health. Some clones in this sample may be carry-over from other donors' samples.

This chain links TRBV6-6 with TRBJ2-1; D is perhaps TRBD2 (5 bases). This CDR3 comprises 14 residues. Germline V gives CDR1 MNHNY, CDR2 SVGAGI (reference sequence). V lost 5 bases and J lost 1, with 9 bases in between. In DNA, the CDR3 is TGTGCCAGCAGTATGAGAGGGTCCTACAATGAGCAGTTCTTC. Encoded protein: CASSMRGSYNEQFF.

In DNA, the CDR3 is TGCAGCGTTGAAGGCACAGGGGGCGCGGAGACCCAGTACTTC. This sequence encodes CSVEGTGGAETQYF. The gene calls are TRBV29-1 and TRBJ2-5; 9 nucleotides line up with TRBD1. The CDR3 length is 14 residues. J gave up 5 bases and V 1 base, and 5 bases lay outside the gene matches. Germline loops: CDR1 SQVTM, CDR2 ANQGSEA.

The rearrangement uses TRBV2 and TRBJ2-3; D is possibly TRBD2 (6 bases). Between the trimmed V and J ends, which lost 2 bases and 2 bases, there was a span of 11 bases. Germline-derived CDR1 and CDR2 are SNHLY and FYNNEI. There are 15 residues in the CDR3. CDR3 in DNA: TGTGCCAGCAGTGAAATGGGACTTTTCACAGATACGCAGTATTTT. Translating gives CASSEMGLFTDTQYF.

This clone is medium-sized within its sample. The rearrangement links TRBV19 to TRBJ1-1; D is ambiguous. Germline V gene data show CDR1 as LNHDA and CDR2 as SQIVND (reference sequence). The CDR3 extends over 13 amino acids. The V gene lost 1 base and the J gene lost 4 bases, with 7 bases spanning the gap. The CDR3 bases are TGTGCCAGTAGTATAGGGGGAGGCACTGAAGCTTTCTTT. This encodes CASSIGGGTEAFF.

The rearrangement joins TRBV19 to TRBJ2-5; perhaps TRBD2 as D (6 bases). This CDR3 has 15 residues. Germline V gene lookup returns CDR1 LNHDA and CDR2 SQIVND (reference sequence). Trimming took 7 bases from V and 0 from J, leaving 15 bases between them. CDR3 loop: CASTNAGLHQETQYF. The CDR3 nucleotides read TGTGCCAGTACAAATGCGGGACTTCACCAAGAGACCCAGTACTTC.

The genes are TRBV7-3 and TRBJ2-7; 13 bases fit TRBD2. Germline V lookup: CDR1 SGHTA, CDR2 FQGTGA. The trim removed 8 bases at V and 5 bases at J, leaving 6 bases unmatched. This CDR3 is built from 14 residues. The CDR3 loop reads CASRRGLAGDEQYF. In DNA, the CDR3 is TGTGCCAGCCGAAGAGGACTAGCGGGAGACGAGCAGTACTTC.

This clone showed up just once. The CDR3 loop reads CASSLVYQRNYEQYF. The CDR3 nucleotides read TGTGCCAGCAGTTTGGTATATCAGAGGAACTACGAGCAGTACTTC. The genes are TRBV27 and TRBJ2-7; D gene uncertain. CDR3 length: 15 residues. CDR1 is MNHEY and CDR2 is SMNVEV in the germline V gene (reference sequence). V gave up 3 bases and J gave up 3 bases, with 15 bases separating them.

V usage is TRBV7-9 and J usage is TRBJ1-2, with no clear D. The V gene lost 5 bases and the J gene lost 6 bases, with 10 bases spanning the gap. This CDR3 contains 12 residues. Germline CDR1 reads SEHNR; CDR2 reads FQNEAQ (reference sequence). The CDR3 bases are TGTGCCAGCAGCCGTGGGCCCGATGGCTACACCTTC. This translates into CASSRGPDGYTF.

The CDR3 DNA reads as TGTGCCTGGACCGTAGCGGATGAGCAGTTCTTC. Amino acids: CAWTVADEQFF. This rearrangement joins TRBV30 to TRBJ2-1; D might be TRBD2 (6 bases). The V gene's germline CDR1 is GTSNPN and CDR2 SVGIG (reference sequence). The CDR3 has 11 residues. Trimming removed 4 bases at V and 8 bases at J, with 9 bases between. Drawing the rest from reference TRBV30 and TRBJ2-1, the complete variable domain is SQTIHQWPATLVQPVGSPLSLECTVEGTSNPNLYWYRQAAGRGLQLLFYSVGIGQISSEVPQNLSASRPQDRQFILSSKKLLLSDSGFYLCAWTVADEQFFGPGTRLTVL.

The rearrangement links TRBV11-2 to TRBJ2-1; 15 bases line up with TRBD2. The CDR3 extends over 16 amino acids. CDR1 SGHAT and CDR2 FQNNGV come from the germline V gene. V was clipped by 0 bases and J by 10 bases; unmatched bases: 4. The CDR3 sequence is CASSLETGTSGREQFF. CDR3 DNA: TGTGCCAGCAGCTTAGAGACTGGGACTAGCGGGAGGGAGCAGTTCTTC.

This sequence joins TRBV28 and TRBJ1-2, with TRBD1 matching 9 bases. The CDR3 runs to 17 residues. Germline V gene sequence: CDR1 MDHEN, CDR2 SYDVKM. J gave up 2 bases and V 1 base, and 8 bases lay outside the gene matches. CDR3 in DNA: TGTGCCAGCAGTTTATTCCTACAGGGGGCGCCGAACTATGGCTACACCTTC. As protein: CASSLFLQGAPNYGYTF.

V and J are TRBV7-3 and TRBJ1-1; D may be TRBD1 (5 bases). Trimming took off 5 bases at V and 1 base at J, with 8 bases between the two ends. This CDR3 has 13 amino acids. CDR1 is SGHTA, CDR2 FQGTGA, per germline. CDR3 in DNA: TGTGCCAGCAGCCTCAGGGAGAACACTGAAGCTTTCTTT. Amino acid sequence: CASSLRENTEAFF. Filled out from reference TRBV7-3 and TRBJ1-1, the complete variable domain reads GAGVSQTPSNKVTEKGKYVELRCDPISGHTALYWYRQSLGQGPEFLIYFQGTGAADDSGLPNDRFFAVRPEGSVSTLKIQRTERGDSAVYLCASSLRENTEAFFGQGTRLTVV.

The chain couples TRBV7-6 to TRBJ2-2; 7 positions match TRBD1. Trimming removed 1 base from V and 3 bases from J; junction bases left unmatched: 2. Germline V gene sequence: CDR1 SGHVS, CDR2 FNYEAQ. The CDR3 is made up of 15 amino acids. The CDR3 DNA is TGTGCCAGCAGCTTAGTTACAGGGGACACCGGGGAGCTGTTTTTT. Protein product: CASSLVTGDTGELFF.

The chain joins TRBV7-2 to TRBJ2-1, with 15 bases that match TRBD2. The V gene's germline CDR1 is SGHTA and CDR2 FQGNSA. Trimming cost V 4 bases and J 6 bases; bases outside gene matches: 7. This CDR3 is built from 17 residues. The chain's CDR3 is CASSWTSGRGGSNEQFF. The CDR3 coding sequence is TGTGCCAGCAGCTGGACTAGCGGGAGGGGGGGCAGCAATGAGCAGTTCTTC.

The V call is TRBV6-1, the J call TRBJ1-1, with D maybe TRBD1 (5 bases). The CDR3 spans 11 residues. Germline-derived CDR1 and CDR2 are MNHNS and SASEGT. Between the trimmed V and J ends, which lost 4 bases and 7 bases, there was a span of 7 bases. CDR3 DNA: TGTGCCAGCAGTGGTCAGGGTGAAGCTTTCTTT. As protein: CASSGQGEAFF.

This chain uses TRBV25-1 with TRBJ2-2; D unresolved. The length of the CDR3 is 14 residues. Germline V gene sequence: CDR1 MGHDK, CDR2 SYGVNS. V lost 5 bases and J 4 bases, leaving 11 bases between the germline ends. The CDR3 bases are TGTGCCAGCAGTACGTTTAGTTCCACCGGGGAGCTGTTTTTT. Protein sequence: CASSTFSSTGELFF.

This clone appeared once. The chain joins TRBV9 to TRBJ2-6; D is perhaps TRBD1 (7 bases). V was cut by 3 bases and J by 1 base, with 14 bases left in between. The germline CDR1 and CDR2 sequences are SGDLS and YYNGEE. CDR3 length: 17 amino acids. The DNA of the CDR3 is TGTGCCAGCAGCGCACTACAGGGGAGGTCTGGGGCCAACGTCCTGACTTTC. Its protein product is CASSALQGRSGANVLTF.

The V call is TRBV6-4, the J call TRBJ2-3; 9 bases are a match to TRBD1. Per germline, CDR1 MRHNA and CDR2 SNTAGT. The CDR3 is 15 amino acids. Trimming at V came to 2 bases and at J to 2 bases, leaving 2 bases not matched to a gene. DNA of the CDR3: TGTGCCAGCAGTGACACAGGGGGCGCCACAGATACGCAGTATTTT. Amino acid sequence: CASSDTGGATDTQYF.

V usage is TRBV4-3 and J usage is TRBJ1-2; D is ambiguous. Germline V CDR1 and CDR2: LGHNA, YSLEER. Between the trimmed V and J ends, which lost 3 bases and 3 bases, there was a span of 14 bases. CDR3 length equals 15 residues. In DNA form, the CDR3 reads TGCGCCAGCAGCCACTCTGGGCAGCCTTACTATGGCTACACCTTC. Translated: CASSHSGQPYYGYTF.

J is TRBJ2-7 and V is TRBV7-8, with no clear D. The V end lost 3 bases, the J end lost 0 bases, and 6 bases lay between the germline ends. Germline V CDR1 and CDR2: SGHVS, FQNEAQ. The CDR3 totals 13 residues. DNA for the CDR3: TGTGCCAGCAGCTTTCTCCCCTCCTACGAGCAGTACTTC. Protein: CASSFLPSYEQYF.

The chain links TRBV7-9 to TRBJ1-5; D remains ambiguous. The CDR3 runs 13 residues. V was cut by 3 bases and J by 5 bases, with 8 bases left in between. Germline values: CDR1 SEHNR, CDR2 FQNEAQ (reference sequence). This chain's CDR3 is CASSFNQDQPQHF. The CDR3, as DNA: TGTGCCAGCAGCTTCAATCAGGATCAGCCCCAGCATTTT.

V gene TRBV6-6 combines with J gene TRBJ1-2; maybe TRBD1 (5 bases). The CDR3 has 11 amino acids. V lost 11 bases and J 8 bases, leaving 15 bases between the germline ends. From germline, CDR1 is MNHNY and CDR2 SVGAGI (reference sequence). CDR3 coding DNA: TGTGCCGCGTTCGGGGGGAGCGGCTACACCTTC. Translation: CAAFGGSGYTF.